The 13 T cell receptor beta chains presented below share a single source sample, sequenced in a study of cytomegalovirus exposure and HLA in healthy donors. The PCR was carried out with 60 Vbeta primers and 13 Jbeta primers. The protocol was immunoSEQ multiplex PCR, while the TCRdb copy is restricted to in-frame clones and leaves out a portion. The sample contains more than 110,000 clones, around three quarters of which appear only once. Sequencing was done on a sample of PBMCs. The receptors come from a man between 18 and 35 years old in good health and CMV-seronegative.

This clone was observed once. The chain is built from TRBV7-8 and TRBJ1-2; TRBD1 might be the D (6 bases). CDR3 length: 13 residues. V was cut by 5 bases and J by 2 bases, with 9 bases left in between. CDR1 SGHVS and CDR2 FQNEAQ come from the germline V gene. The CDR3 protein is CASSRQVNYGYTF. As DNA, the CDR3 is TGTGCCAGCAGCAGACAGGTGAACTATGGCTACACCTTC.

The sample holds one count of this clone. V is TRBV4-3 and J is TRBJ2-5; D not certain. The CDR3 length is 13 residues. Germline V gene data show CDR1 as LGHNA and CDR2 as YSLEER. V was clipped by 0 bases and J by 1 base, with 3 bases between them. This CDR3 is CASSQEAQETQYF. Written as DNA, the CDR3 is TGCGCCAGCAGCCAAGAAGCCCAAGAGACCCAGTACTTC.

The rearrangement joins TRBV5-5 to TRBJ2-7; a possible D gene is TRBD2 (6 bases). The CDR3 covers 15 residues. V was shortened by 2 bases and J by 1 base, with 13 bases between the two germline ends. Per the germline V gene, CDR1 is SGHKS and CDR2 is YYEKEE (reference sequence). The CDR3 DNA sequence: TGTGCCAGCAGCTTTCGGAGGGTCCAATCCTACGAGCAGTACTTC. Its protein is CASSFRRVQSYEQYF.

The V call is TRBV5-4, the J call TRBJ2-5; 11 bases are a match to TRBD2. The J call is uncertain, as TRBJ2-7 better fits the DNA end. Germline lookup yields CDR1 SGHNT and CDR2 YYREEE (reference sequence). The CDR3 is made up of 15 amino acids. The CDR3 nucleotides are TGTGCCAGCAGCGCATATAGCGGGGGGGCCTACGAGCAGTACTTC. Its translation: CASSAYSGGAYEQYF.

The gene calls are TRBV4-1 and TRBJ2-1, with a weak D call TRBD2 (6 bases). This CDR3 contains 15 residues. Trimming stripped 0 bases from V and 10 bases from J, with 16 bases between. Germline values: CDR1 MGHRA, CDR2 YSYEKL. The CDR3 protein is CASSQEGLEGKEQFF. The CDR3 bases are TGCGCCAGCAGCCAAGAAGGGCTGGAGGGCAAGGAGCAGTTCTTC.

The chain links TRBV27 to TRBJ1-1; D gene uncertain. Germline CDR1 reads MNHEY; CDR2 reads SMNVEV (reference sequence). The CDR3 has 14 residues. V lost 6 bases and J 4 bases, leaving 15 bases between the germline ends. The CDR3 is CASRLRFLGTEAFF. The CDR3, as DNA: TGTGCCAGCAGGCTGAGGTTCCTGGGCACTGAAGCTTTCTTT.

The chain recombines TRBV19 with TRBJ2-2; TRBD1 might be the D (6 bases). The V and J ends lost 3 bases and 0 bases respectively, with 11 bases between them. CDR3 size: 16 residues. CDR1 is LNHDA, CDR2 SQIVND, per germline (reference sequence). CDR3 coding DNA: TGTGCCAGTAGTATCCCCCCAGGGGCGAACACCGGGGAGCTGTTTTTT. It yields the protein CASSIPPGANTGELFF.

This sequence joins TRBV21-1 and TRBJ2-5; the table's D call, TRBD1, was not checked against the DNA. TRBV21-1 is a pseudogene locus. The CDR3 runs to 14 residues. CDR3 residues: CASSPRTVRSTQYF. The CDR3, as DNA: TGTGCCAGCAGCCCCAGGACAGTACGGAGCACCCAGTACTTC.

This chain uses TRBV11-2 with TRBJ2-1; 8 positions agree with TRBD2. The V gene's germline CDR1 is SGHAT and CDR2 FQNNGV. V lost 8 bases, J lost 6 bases, and 9 bases stayed unmatched. The CDR3 is 14 amino acids. The DNA for the CDR3 is TGTGCCAGCTATACGGGGGGGCCGGGCAATGAGCAGTTCTTC. Translating gives CASYTGGPGNEQFF. The full variable domain, with the rest looked up from reference TRBV11-2 and TRBJ2-1, is EAGVAQSPRYKIIEKRQSVAFWCNPISGHATLYWYQQILGQGPKLLIQFQNNGVVDDSQLPKDRFSAERLKGVDSTLKIQPAKLEDSAVYLCASYTGGPGNEQFFGPGTRLTVL.

This chain uses TRBV6-5 with TRBJ2-7; D possibly corresponds to TRBD1 (6 bases). The CDR3 is made up of 15 amino acids. Trimming shortened V by 6 bases and J by 3 bases, and 18 bases separated the two germline ends. Germline V lookup: CDR1 MNHEY, CDR2 SVGAGI. Written as DNA, the CDR3 is TGTGCCAGCAGCCGTCGACAGGCCTCCATCTACGAGCAGTACTTC. Residues: CASSRRQASIYEQYF.

The chain couples TRBV7-2 to TRBJ1-5, with D hard to call. This CDR3 region has 13 residues. V gave up 4 bases and J gave up 2 bases, with 6 bases separating them. The germline V gene has CDR1 SGHTA and CDR2 FQGNSA. CDR3 loop: CASSSRGNQPQHF. The CDR3 region has the DNA TGTGCCAGCAGCTCGCGGGGCAATCAGCCCCAGCATTTT.

This chain joins TRBV6-5 and TRBJ2-5, with D unclear. Matching the DNA end better, TRBJ2-7 makes the J call doubtful. The CDR3 sequence is 12 residues long. CDR1 is MNHEY, CDR2 SVGAGI, per germline. Here the CDR3 DNA reads TGTGCCAGCAGTTCCCGGTCTTACGAGCAGTACTTC. This gives the protein CASSSRSYEQYF.

J is TRBJ1-5 and V is TRBV7-2; no definite D call. The CDR3 has 13 amino acids. Trimming took 1 base from V and 5 from J, leaving 6 bases between them. Per the germline V gene, CDR1 is SGHTA and CDR2 is FQGNSA. The CDR3 nucleotides are TGTGCCAGCAGCTTAGTGGCAGATCAGCCCCAGCATTTT. Translation: CASSLVADQPQHF.